This T cell receptor (beta chain) was retrieved from a study of T cells in Graves' hyperthyroidism and ophthalmopathy. RNA transcripts were the template for amplifying TCR beta CDR3 regions. The HTBI primer set was used in a first-round RT-PCR of the TCR CDR3. Using its own MiXCR run on the multiplex PCR reads, TCRdb lists one record per CDR3 protein. The sample has 450,000 to 700,000 distinct CDR3 sequences, just over 45% seen once. This clonotype was picked up many times. Trimming took 6 bases from V and 3 from J; bases not matched to a gene: 5. The CDR3 length is 14 residues. Germline V lookup: CDR1 KGHSH, CDR2 LQKENI.

This rearrangement joins TRBV18 to TRBJ1-5, with TRBD1 matching 7 bases. This TCR derives from an adult woman with Graves' disease, either hyperthyroidism or ophthalmopathy (not recorded which). The specimen sequenced was peripheral blood or thyroid tissue (not recorded which). The CDR3 DNA follows: TGTGCCAGCTCCCCCGACAGGGCCAATCAGCCCCAGCATTTT. Protein product: CASSPDRANQPQHF.